The TCR beta chain under discussion was sequenced for a study of Graves' ophthalmopathy and Graves' hyperthyroidism listed by TCRdb under 2018. Study-wide context: Peripheral blood was collected before any treatment was given, at the time of initial diagnosis. The study used TCR beta repertoire signatures to distinguish Graves' ophthalmopathy from Graves' hyperthyroidism and to predict progression to ophthalmopathy. In total, 135 blood samples were TCR-sequenced: 40 to 45 ophthalmopathy, some 72 hyperthyroidism and some 17 hyperthyroidism-to-ophthalmopathy patients. To explore V-J signatures distinguishing ophthalmopathy from hyperthyroidism, a discovery set of about a hundred patients (roughly 45 ophthalmopathy, roughly 55 stable hyperthyroidism) was enrolled. The independent validation cohort included 20 or so hyperthyroidism patients plus 17 patients who later progressed from hyperthyroidism to ophthalmopathy. In about six hyperthyroidism patients, the T-cell repertoires found in thyroid tissue were compared with those found in blood. Following sampling, methimazole starting at 30 mg daily was administered to hyperthyroidism patients, and high-dose intravenous methylprednisolone was administered to ophthalmopathy patients. Summary of the overall study and its limitations: In validation, the model predicted ophthalmopathy progression with about 64% sensitivity and less than 80% specificity; some 13 predicted patients were CT-confirmed with GO in a median of about 6.1 months. Ophthalmopathy was separated from stable hyperthyroidism by the 13-signature model with 87.88% sensitivity and roughly 83% specificity in cross-validation and with 80%/75% in the test set. Sample size was not statistically predetermined, and group allocation was not concealed from the investigators. Most expanded thyroid clonotypes with frequency above 0.001 were also detected in blood, suggesting blood repertoires may reflect the thyroid immune response.

Concerning this clonotype itself: No antigen is known for it. An end of the junction differs from the germline gene, which may be a read error.

TCR beta CDR3 regions were amplified from RNA transcripts for repertoire sequencing. The first round of RT-PCR was done with HTBI primers and the Qiagen OneStep RT-PCR kit, and was followed by a second round of multiplex PCR, then size selection and purification. Sequencing of the libraries was carried out on an Illumina HiSeq2000 in paired-end mode with 100 bp reads. The original pipeline was this. Reads were processed with SOAPnuke, discarding reads with adapters, uncalled bases, mean Phred below 15, or no exact constant-primer or identifier match. COPE v1.2.5 was used to merge the high-quality paired reads. Each unique nucleotide sequence was defined as a clonotype, and clonotypes were aligned to IMGT TRB V, D and J references with MiTCR v1.1. Only V-J combinations with frequency above 0.0001 were analysed, covering approximately 99% of repertoires. A TCR clonal expansion and chaos score per V-J combination was defined as the ratio of F50 clonal expansion to chaos observed in the TCRdist matrix. Features were reduced by Welch's t-statistics and random forest to around 13 V-J combinations, which fed a naive Bayes classifier. The Morisita-Horn index was used to measure how similar the thyroid and blood repertoires were. The public reads were reprocessed in TCRdb via fastp at Q25 and MiXCR, keeping in-frame beta chains. Records with the same CDR3 protein are collapsed into one entry carrying the most frequent genes and DNA. In this record, the V and J calls reflect TCRdb's handling and not the investigators' own analysis. For this sample there are tens of thousands of distinct CDR3 sequences; approximately 50% appear just once. The top ten clonotypes cover 4.5% to 5% of the sample.

The CDR3 covers 15 residues, taking in both the cysteine and the phenylalanine. Kept here is only the CDR3 DNA, which spans 45 bases and is read in frame from base 1. For CDR1 and CDR2, the germline V gene lists MRHNA and SNTAGT. Ophthalmopathy patients had moderately to severely active disease, Clinical Activity Score of at least 3, NOSPECS grade of at least 4, and disease duration under 3 months. Anyone with other autoimmune diseases, uncontrolled infections, pregnancy or lactation was excluded from the study. Clinical symptoms, serum thyroxine, TRAb, thyroid ultrasound and orbital computed tomography were used for diagnosis. Using Ficoll-Paque density gradient centrifugation, PBMCs were isolated from about 10 ml of fresh peripheral blood. Total RNA was extracted using Trizol reagent, and RNA quality was checked on an Agilent 2100 Bioanalyzer.

The V gene is TRBV6-4 and the J gene is TRBJ2-1; TRBD1 aligns with 7 central bases. The sequencing input was peripheral blood. The sequence derives from an adult woman with Graves' ophthalmopathy. The CDR3 region has the sequence CASGDQPYRGNEQFF. The nucleotide sequence is given as TGTGCCAGCGGTGACCAACCCTACAGGGGCAATGAGCAGTTCTTC.